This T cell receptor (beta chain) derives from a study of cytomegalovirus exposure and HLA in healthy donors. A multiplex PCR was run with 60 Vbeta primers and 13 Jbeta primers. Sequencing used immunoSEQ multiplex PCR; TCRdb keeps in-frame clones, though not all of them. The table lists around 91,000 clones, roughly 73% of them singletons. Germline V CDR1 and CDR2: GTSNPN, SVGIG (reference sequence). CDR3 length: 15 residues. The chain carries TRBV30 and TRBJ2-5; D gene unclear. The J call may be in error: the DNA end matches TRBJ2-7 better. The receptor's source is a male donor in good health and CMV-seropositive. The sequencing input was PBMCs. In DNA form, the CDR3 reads TGTGCCTGGAGTGACCGACTCGGTGCTACTTACGAGCAGTACTTC. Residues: CAWSDRLGATYEQYF.